The 18 T cell receptor beta chains below come from one sample, sequenced in a study of breast tumors, draining lymph nodes, adjacent tissues. TCRdb analysed the multiplex PCR reads with MiXCR anew, one entry per CDR3 protein. The table includes about 130,000 distinct CDR3 sequences, around 21% detected once. The lymph nodes were axillary draining lymph nodes from breast cancer patients. The sequenced sample consisted of axillary lymph node tissue. The receptors shown here come from a female donor with breast cancer. Some clones in this sample may be carry-over from other donors' samples.

On this clonotype: With a much larger clone just one base away, this may be a read error. V and J are TRBV19 and TRBJ2-7, with 8 bases lining up with TRBD2. The germline gives CDR1 LNHDA, CDR2 SQIVND (reference sequence). The CDR3 consists of 14 residues. V dropped 3 bases and J dropped 4; count of bases not matched to a gene: 5. CDR3 sequence: CASSIRGGEYEQYF. The CDR3 DNA sequence: TGTGCCAGTAGTATCCGGGGGGGCGAGTACGAGCAGTACTTC.

The sample holds many counts of this clonotype. The chain employs TRBV5-1 and TRBJ2-7, with D possibly matching TRBD2 (5 bases). Germline V gene sequence: CDR1 SGHRS, CDR2 YFSETQ. Deletions cut 7 bases from V and 0 bases from J, with 11 bases between. This CDR3 spans 13 amino acids. CDR3 in DNA: TGCGCCAGCGCGGACGGAGGCTCCTACGAGCAGTACTTC. Protein sequence: CASADGGSYEQYF.

Ten or more counts support this clonotype. The chain is built from TRBV6-1 and TRBJ2-3; no clear D. The CDR3 consists of 15 residues. CDR1 is MNHNS, CDR2 SASEGT, per germline. V was clipped by 3 bases and J by 1 base, with 11 bases between them. CDR3 residues: CASSDPLGRTDTQYF. CDR3 DNA sequence: TGTGCCAGCAGTGACCCACTCGGCCGCACAGATACGCAGTATTTT.

This clonotype was counted ten times or more. The chain joins TRBV6-5 to TRBJ2-7; 7 nucleotides align to TRBD1. The germline V gene encodes CDR1 MNHEY and CDR2 SVGAGI. With 5 bases clipped from V and 0 bases from J, the junction kept 7 bases outside the gene matches. This CDR3 has 15 amino acids. The CDR3 bases are TGTGCCAGCAGTCCGGAGACAGGGCTCTCCTACGAGCAGTACTTC. Its translation is CASSPETGLSYEQYF.

A word on this clonotype: A much larger clone differs from this one at a single base, so this may be a read error. The V and J genes are TRBV7-9 and TRBJ2-1; 9 bases are a match to TRBD1. Germline lookup yields CDR1 SEHNR and CDR2 FQNEAQ (reference sequence). V gave up 10 bases and J gave up 10 bases; unmatched junction bases: 5. This CDR3 has 11 residues. The CDR3 DNA sequence: TGTGCCACCTGGGACAGGGAAGAGCAGTTCTTC. Protein: CATWDREEQFF.

Ten or more counts support this clonotype. The chain carries TRBV14 and TRBJ2-7; 10 bases are a match to TRBD2. V gave up 0 bases and J gave up 11 bases; unmatched junction bases: 4. CDR1 and CDR2 from the germline V gene are SGHDN and FVKESK. There are 13 residues in the CDR3. CDR3 in amino acids: CASSQETSGWKYF. In DNA form, the CDR3 reads TGTGCCAGCAGCCAAGAGACTAGCGGGTGGAAGTACTTC.

The chain combines TRBV6-1 with TRBJ2-1; D not resolved. This CDR3 is built from 18 residues. CDR1 and CDR2 (germline): MNHNS, SASEGT. V lost 1 base to trimming and J lost 5 bases, with 21 bases between them. CDR3 loop: CASSEELPLLLTHNEQFF. The CDR3 DNA reads as TGTGCCAGCAGTGAAGAATTGCCCCTCCTACTTACCCACAATGAGCAGTTCTTC.

This clonotype was counted at least ten times. This rearrangement joins TRBV4-1 to TRBJ1-3; D gene unclear. This CDR3 spans 14 amino acids. V was cut by 4 bases and J by 5 bases, with 12 bases left in between. CDR1 is MGHRA, CDR2 YSYEKL, per germline. DNA of the CDR3: TGCGCCAGCAGCCCCCTGCCGGGCAGAAACACCATATATTTT. Translating it yields CASSPLPGRNTIYF.

This clonotype was seen a few times. The rearrangement joins TRBV6-1 to TRBJ1-6; weak D call: TRBD1 (5 bases). The V and J ends lost 3 bases and 3 bases respectively, with 9 bases between them. The V gene's germline CDR1 is MNHNS and CDR2 SASEGT. The CDR3 is 15 amino acids. The CDR3 reads CASSEGGDYNSPLHF. CDR3 nucleotide sequence: TGTGCCAGCAGTGAGGGAGGGGACTATAATTCACCCCTCCACTTT.

This clonotype was observed many times. The chain recombines TRBV20-1 with TRBJ1-5; D is ambiguous. Trimming left V 3 bases short and J 4 bases short, with 10 bases between. The CDR3 spans 13 residues. CDR1 is DFQATT, CDR2 SNEGSKA, per germline (reference sequence). The CDR3 coding sequence is TGCAGTGCTAGGAACCATGATAATCAGCCCCAGCATTTT. This encodes CSARNHDNQPQHF.

In its sample, this clonotype was seen many times. The genes are TRBV7-3 and TRBJ2-5, with D unresolved. Per germline, CDR1 SGHTA and CDR2 FQGTGA. The CDR3 is 13 residues long. Trimming stripped 1 base from V and 4 bases from J, with 7 bases between. Written as DNA, the CDR3 is TGTGCCAGCAGCTTAAGTATGGGAGAGACCCAGTACTTC. Translated, it gives CASSLSMGETQYF.

This clonotype was seen at least ten times. The chain joins TRBV2 to TRBJ2-2, with TRBD2 matching 10 bases. J was trimmed by 7 bases and V by 7 bases; bases with no gene match: 9. Per germline, CDR1 SNHLY and CDR2 FYNNEI. The CDR3 consists of 15 residues. This CDR3 is CASKRLAGVVGELFF. The CDR3 DNA sequence: TGTGCCAGCAAGAGGCTAGCGGGAGTCGTCGGGGAGCTGTTTTTT.

This clonotype was seen at least ten times. The chain carries TRBV19 and TRBJ1-6; tentative D call: TRBD1 (5 bases). The CDR3 is 10 residues long. CDR1 and CDR2 (germline): LNHDA, SQIVND (reference sequence). Deletions cut 11 bases from V and 8 bases from J, with 7 bases between. The CDR3 loop is CAGGDSPLHF. The CDR3 region has the DNA TGTGCCGGGGGAGATTCACCCCTCCACTTT.

This clonotype has at least ten counts. The chain links TRBV7-9 to TRBJ2-3; D is perhaps TRBD1 (5 bases). Deletions cut 3 bases from V and 6 bases from J, with 13 bases between. The CDR3 spans 14 residues. Germline V gene sequence: CDR1 SEHNR, CDR2 FQNEAQ (reference sequence). CDR3 protein: CASSLVDSGDTQYF. CDR3 in DNA: TGTGCCAGCAGCTTGGTCGATTCAGGGGATACGCAGTATTTT.

The sample holds many counts of this clonotype. The genes are TRBV20-1 and TRBJ2-7, with 7 positions matching TRBD2. Germline V gene data show CDR1 as DFQATT and CDR2 as SNEGSKA (reference sequence). The CDR3 has 15 amino acids. Trimming removed 1 base from V and 4 bases from J; junction bases left unmatched: 10. CDR3 protein: CSARVGGGHLYEQYF. The CDR3 nucleotides are TGCAGTGCTAGAGTCGGGGGAGGGCACTTATACGAGCAGTACTTC.

In this sample, this clonotype turned up once. Lacking the conserved final phenylalanine or tryptophan, this CDR3 likely reflects a read error. The chain carries TRBV5-6 and TRBJ2-3; 10 bases are a match to TRBD2. The germline V gene has CDR1 SGHDT and CDR2 YYEEEE. V trimming: 0 bases; J trimming: 4 bases; junction bases outside the gene matches: 5. CDR3 size: 16 residues. Written as DNA, the CDR3 is TGTGCCAGCAGCTTGGTGGCTAGCGGGAGACCAGATACGCAGTATCTT. Protein sequence: CASSLVASGRPDTQYL.

Ten or more counts support this clonotype. The rearrangement joins TRBV9 to TRBJ2-7, with TRBD2 as a possible D gene (6 bases). The germline V gene has CDR1 SGDLS and CDR2 YYNGEE. V gave up 0 bases and J gave up 2 bases, with 9 bases separating them. The length of the CDR3 is 14 residues. The CDR3 spells CASSVGGVAYEQYF. In DNA, the CDR3 is TGTGCCAGCAGCGTAGGCGGGGTCGCCTACGAGCAGTACTTC.

This clonotype was detected many times. The chain is built from TRBV7-6 and TRBJ2-3, with 7 bases identical to TRBD2. This CDR3 has 15 residues. Trimming took 0 bases from V and 2 from J; bases not matched to a gene: 2. Germline CDR1 reads SGHVS; CDR2 reads FNYEAQ. The CDR3 spells CASSLATSSTDTQYF. CDR3 in DNA: TGTGCCAGCAGCTTAGCGACTAGCTCCACAGATACGCAGTATTTT. The complete variable domain, with remaining parts taken from reference TRBV7-6 and TRBJ2-3, reads GAGVSQSPRYKVTKRGQDVALRCDPISGHVSLYWYRQALGQGPEFLTYFNYEAQQDKSGLPNDRFSAERPEGSISTLTIQRTEQRDSAMYRCASSLATSSTDTQYFGPGTRLTVL.